Given below is one T cell receptor beta chain in context. The sample belongs to a study of blood T cell repertoires in COVID-19. Repertoires were generated with immunoSEQ multiplex PCR, while TCRdb's copy carries only in-frame clones and drops some. The table records a few hundred thousand clones, about 83% of them present only once. The CDR3 has 12 residues. Germline values: CDR1 GTSNPN, CDR2 SVGIG (reference sequence). V was shortened by 7 bases and J by 0 bases, with 10 bases between the two germline ends. Sequencing input: peripheral blood. The origin of this receptor is a man in his fifties with active or convalescent COVID-19. The chain couples TRBV30 to TRBJ2-7; TRBD2 might be the D (5 bases). This CDR3 is CAYTGFSYEQYF. CDR3 coding DNA: TGTGCCTACACGGGATTCTCCTACGAGCAGTACTTC.